Below are 27 T cell receptor beta chains sequenced from a single sample in a study of PD-1 blockade in classical Hodgkin lymphoma. Data came from immunoSEQ multiplex PCR; TCRdb stores just in-frame clones and leaves some out. This table holds 64,000 or so clones, around nine tenths found once. Time point indicated: cycle 4 day 1 (C4D1), after five to seven weeks of nivolumab. Following autologous stem cell transplantation, relapse occurred in every patient, and exposure to brentuximab vedotin varied. Here the sequenced sample was peripheral blood mononuclear cells (PBMCs), taken before the fourth cycle of nivolumab. These receptors were collected from a human donor with classical Hodgkin lymphoma.

The chain joins TRBV10-3 to TRBJ2-3; no definite D call. The CDR3 is made up of 16 amino acids. The germline V gene encodes CDR1 ENHRY and CDR2 SYGVKD. Trimming took 2 bases from V and 0 from J, leaving 12 bases between them. In DNA, the CDR3 is TGTGCCATCAGTGAGGCCCCAGAGCCTAGCACAGATACGCAGTATTTT. Protein sequence: CAISEAPEPSTDTQYF.

The sample holds one count of this clone. The V and J genes are TRBV25-1 and TRBJ2-3, with D perhaps TRBD2 (5 bases). Per the germline V gene, CDR1 is MGHDK and CDR2 is SYGVNS. CDR3 length: 16 amino acids. The germline V and J ends were trimmed by 5 bases and 0 bases, with 15 bases remaining between them. CDR3 sequence: CASSHWTLTSTDTQYF. The CDR3 DNA sequence: TGTGCCAGCAGTCACTGGACTCTGACGAGCACAGATACGCAGTATTTT.

This chain joins TRBV11-2 and TRBJ2-1; D may match TRBD1 or TRBD2 (5 bases each). Between the trimmed V and J ends, which lost 0 bases and 7 bases, there was a span of 13 bases. Germline V gene lookup returns CDR1 SGHAT and CDR2 FQNNGV. This CDR3 contains 15 residues. The CDR3 spells CASSLEGVGGNEQFF. In nucleotides, the CDR3 is TGTGCCAGCAGCTTAGAAGGGGTAGGAGGAAATGAGCAGTTCTTC.

J is TRBJ2-2 and V is TRBV28; 9 bases agree with TRBD1. V was pared by 5 bases and J by 3 bases, with 16 bases of the junction left unmatched. This CDR3 has 19 amino acids. Germline values: CDR1 MDHEN, CDR2 SYDVKM. The DNA of the CDR3 is TGTGCCAGCAGTGACTGGGGGAATCCGGGACAGGGTCACACCGGGGAGCTGTTTTTT. It codes for CASSDWGNPGQGHTGELFF.

The chain joins TRBV6-6 to TRBJ2-7; D is uncertain. There are 15 residues in the CDR3. The V gene lost 0 bases and the J gene lost 6 bases, with 15 bases spanning the gap. Germline CDR1 reads MNHNY; CDR2 reads SVGAGI (reference sequence). CDR3 nucleotide sequence: TGTGCCAGCAGTTACTCGATGCCCCCCGGATCCGAGCAGTACTTC. This sequence encodes CASSYSMPPGSEQYF.

This CDR3 reads CASSDGQPQHF. In DNA form, the CDR3 reads TGCGCCAGCAGTGACGGTCAGCCCCAGCATTTT. The V gene is TRBV10-2, the J gene TRBJ1-5; D remains ambiguous. Between the trimmed V and J ends, which lost 3 bases and 6 bases, there was a span of 3 bases. Germline CDR1 is WSHSY and CDR2 is SAAADI. The CDR3 loop spans 11 amino acids.

This clone has just one count. V gene TRBV5-6 combines with J gene TRBJ1-5, with a weak D call TRBD1 (6 bases). Germline-derived CDR1 and CDR2 are SGHDT and YYEEEE. Trimming took 0 bases from V and 5 from J, leaving 9 bases between them. This CDR3 is built from 14 residues. The CDR3, as DNA: TGTGCCAGCAGCTTGGGGGCAGGGGATCAGCCCCAGCATTTT. Its protein product is CASSLGAGDQPQHF.

J is TRBJ1-1 and V is TRBV7-6; D call uncertain. The germline V gene has CDR1 SGHVS and CDR2 FNYEAQ. Between the trimmed V and J ends, which lost 6 bases and 1 base, there was a span of 12 bases. CDR3 length equals 14 residues. CDR3 DNA: TGTGCCAGCAGTCCCCTCGGGGAGAACACTGAAGCTTTCTTT. This sequence encodes CASSPLGENTEAFF.

This chain connects TRBV9 to TRBJ2-7; 9 bases agree with TRBD2. The CDR3 contains 15 residues. Germline loops: CDR1 SGDLS, CDR2 YYNGEE. V was pared by 0 bases and J by 5 bases, with 6 bases of the junction left unmatched. The CDR3 nucleotides read TGTGCCAGCAGCGTAGTGAGGACTAGCGCCCACGAGCAGTACTTC. Amino acids: CASSVVRTSAHEQYF.

The rearrangement links TRBV7-9 to TRBJ2-6; D is unclear. The CDR3 totals 16 residues. V was trimmed by 4 bases and J by 0 bases, leaving 10 bases between them. The germline CDR1 and CDR2 sequences are SEHNR and FQNEAQ (reference sequence). The CDR3 nucleotides read TGTGCCAGCAGCTCGGGCATTAACTCTGGGGCCAACGTCCTGACTTTC. Translating gives CASSSGINSGANVLTF.

V gene TRBV5-6 combines with J gene TRBJ1-3; TRBD1 aligns across 8 bases. Germline V lookup: CDR1 SGHDT, CDR2 YYEEEE. J was trimmed by 2 bases and V by 0 bases; bases with no gene match: 4. The CDR3 is 16 residues long. CDR3 coding DNA: TGTGCCAGCAGCTTGGTACCAGGGGGCCCTGGAAACACCATATATTTT. This translates into CASSLVPGGPGNTIYF.

The genes are TRBV11-2 and TRBJ2-5; the D is unclear. The V gene's germline CDR1 is SGHAT and CDR2 FQNNGV. This CDR3 comprises 14 residues. V was cut by 5 bases and J by 2 bases, with 12 bases left in between. The CDR3 region has the DNA TGTGCCAGCAGCCCAGGTCAGCCTCAAGAGACCCAGTACTTC. It specifies CASSPGQPQETQYF.

The V and J genes are TRBV27 and TRBJ2-5, with a tentative D call TRBD1 (6 bases). Per the germline V gene, CDR1 is MNHEY and CDR2 is SMNVEV (reference sequence). Trimming stripped 4 bases from V and 5 bases from J, with 17 bases between. The CDR3 is 15 residues long. This CDR3 is CASSSTGWAGETQYF. CDR3 coding DNA: TGTGCCAGCAGTTCAACAGGGTGGGCTGGTGAGACCCAGTACTTC.

The chain employs TRBV29-1 and TRBJ2-1; 8 nucleotides agree with TRBD2. The CDR3 consists of 14 residues. The V segment lost 2 bases and the J segment 4 bases; nucleotides outside the gene matches: 4. Germline CDR1 reads SQVTM; CDR2 reads ANQGSEA. This CDR3 reads CSVEPTSVYNEQFF. CDR3 DNA sequence: TGCAGCGTTGAACCGACTAGCGTTTACAATGAGCAGTTCTTC.

The genes are TRBV19 and TRBJ1-3, with D maybe TRBD1 (5 bases). V lost 3 bases and J lost 1, with 7 bases in between. Germline V gene lookup returns CDR1 LNHDA and CDR2 SQIVND (reference sequence). This CDR3 is built from 14 residues. This CDR3 is CASSMGGSGNTIYF. The CDR3 DNA follows: TGTGCCAGTAGTATGGGGGGGTCTGGAAACACCATATATTTT.

This chain connects TRBV28 to TRBJ2-7; TRBD2 aligns across 10 bases. This CDR3 has 17 amino acids. CDR1 is MDHEN, CDR2 SYDVKM, per germline. The trim removed 2 bases at V and 3 bases at J, leaving 10 bases unmatched. This CDR3 is CASSLVASGSRNYEQYF. CDR3 sequence (DNA): TGTGCCAGCAGTTTAGTGGCTAGCGGGAGTAGAAACTACGAGCAGTACTTC.

This clone has just a few counts. The genes are TRBV18 and TRBJ2-7; 7 positions match TRBD1. Trimming cost V 5 bases and J 6 bases; bases outside gene matches: 4. The CDR3 contains 12 residues. Germline V gene data show CDR1 as KGHSH and CDR2 as LQKENI. This chain's CDR3 is CASSVGTVEQYF. The CDR3 nucleotides are TGTGCCAGCTCAGTAGGGACAGTCGAGCAGTACTTC.

CDR3 DNA: TGTGCCAGCAGCCGGGATGCTAACTATGGCTACACCTTC. The encoded protein is CASSRDANYGYTF. The chain couples TRBV27 to TRBJ1-2, with D unresolved. The CDR3 is made up of 13 amino acids. Germline-derived CDR1 and CDR2 are MNHEY and SMNVEV (reference sequence). The V and J ends lost 6 bases and 0 bases respectively, with 8 bases between them.

The gene calls are TRBV10-2 and TRBJ1-6; D unresolved. This CDR3 has 12 residues. Germline assignment: CDR1 WSHSY and CDR2 SAAADI. Trimming removed 7 bases at V and 8 bases at J, with 9 bases between. CDR3 nucleotide sequence: TGCGCCAGCAAGATGGGAGATTCACCCCTCCACTTT. Its translation is CASKMGDSPLHF.

This chain uses TRBV30 with TRBJ2-3; weak D call: TRBD2 (5 bases). V lost 2 bases to trimming and J lost 2 bases, with 11 bases between them. The germline CDR1 and CDR2 sequences are GTSNPN and SVGIG (reference sequence). The CDR3 is 14 residues long. The CDR3 sequence is CAWSRSRVTDTQYF. As DNA, the CDR3 is TGTGCCTGGAGTCGGTCGAGGGTCACAGATACGCAGTATTTT.

V gene TRBV2 combines with J gene TRBJ1-4, with D perhaps TRBD1 (5 bases). CDR3 length: 14 residues. CDR1 and CDR2 (germline): SNHLY, FYNNEI. Trimming pared 4 bases from V and 8 bases from J, leaving 14 bases between. CDR3 DNA: TGTGCCAGCAGTGTTCAGGGAACGACGGAAAAACTGTTTTTT. Amino acid sequence: CASSVQGTTEKLFF.

This clone was counted once. The V and J genes are TRBV4-1 and TRBJ2-5; 7 nucleotides agree with TRBD2. CDR3 length: 16 residues. Germline loops: CDR1 MGHRA, CDR2 YSYEKL. The V and J ends lost 1 base and 2 bases, in that order; junction bases with no gene match: 7. The CDR3 reads CASSQAPTSSQETQYF. CDR3 sequence (DNA): TGCGCCAGCAGCCAAGCCCCGACTAGCTCTCAAGAGACCCAGTACTTC.

V usage is TRBV5-1 and J usage is TRBJ1-1; D possibly corresponds to TRBD1 (5 bases). CDR3 length: 13 amino acids. The germline gives CDR1 SGHRS, CDR2 YFSETQ. V was clipped by 5 bases and J by 3 bases, with 11 bases between them. The CDR3, as DNA: TGCGCCAGCAGGTCCCAGGGAGACACTGAAGCTTTCTTT. It encodes CASRSQGDTEAFF.

As DNA, the CDR3 is TGCGCCAGCAGTGAGACGGGGGCGCGGTCAGATACGCAGTATTTT. Translated: CASSETGARSDTQYF. The rearrangement links TRBV10-1 to TRBJ2-3; perhaps D is TRBD1 or TRBD2 (6 bases each). The CDR3 runs 15 residues. Trimming removed 2 bases from V and 4 bases from J, with 13 bases in between. Germline V gene lookup returns CDR1 WNHNN and CDR2 SYGVQD (reference sequence).

This chain links TRBV27 with TRBJ1-4; tentative D call: TRBD1 (5 bases). CDR1 and CDR2 from the germline V gene are MNHEY and SMNVEV (reference sequence). Trimming removed 7 bases from V and 4 bases from J, with 10 bases in between. The CDR3 is made up of 13 amino acids. CDR3 sequence reads: CASKGIDNEKLFF. The CDR3 DNA follows: TGTGCCAGCAAGGGGATTGATAATGAAAAACTGTTTTTT.

The chain links TRBV6-6 to TRBJ1-1; 7 bases agree with TRBD1. V lost 5 bases and J lost 4; bases outside the gene matches: 10. Germline CDR1 and CDR2: MNHNY and SVGAGI (reference sequence). CDR3 length: 15 amino acids. This CDR3 reads CASSPDLGGGTEAFF. In nucleotides, the CDR3 is TGTGCCAGCAGTCCCGATTTAGGGGGCGGCACTGAAGCTTTCTTT.

This clone was seen more than once but under ten times. The chain uses TRBV5-5 and TRBJ2-1, with D uncertain. There are 12 residues in the CDR3. Trimming cost V 4 bases and J 7 bases, with 9 bases left between them. In germline, CDR1 is SGHKS, CDR2 YYEKEE (reference sequence). CDR3 bases: TGTGCCAGCAGCCAGACTCTTAATGAGCAGTTCTTC. Residues: CASSQTLNEQFF. The complete variable domain, with remaining parts taken from reference TRBV5-5 and TRBJ2-1, reads DAGVTQSPTHLIKTRGQQVTLRCSPISGHKSVSWYQQVLGQGPQFIFQYYEKEERGRGNFPDRFSARQFPNYSSELNVNALLLGDSALYLCASSQTLNEQFFGPGTRLTVL.